Presented here are 27 T cell receptor beta chains from one specimen sequenced in a study of OX40 agonist ivuxolimab in advanced cancers. The repertoire was sequenced with immunoSEQ multiplex PCR; TCRdb's copy has only in-frame clones and lacks some. The sample lists under 70,000 clones; approximately 90% were seen once. This specimen was CD4+ or CD8+ T cells sorted from blood, taken in a trial of the OX40 agonist ivuxolimab. All receptors come from an adult with an advanced solid tumor such as melanoma, head and neck, liver or kidney cancer.

The chain joins TRBV25-1 to TRBJ2-1; D remains ambiguous. Germline loops: CDR1 MGHDK, CDR2 SYGVNS. The CDR3 is 14 amino acids. The germline V and J ends were trimmed by 1 base and 9 bases, with 13 bases remaining between them. This chain's CDR3 is CASSEWTPDGEQFF. As DNA, the CDR3 is TGTGCCAGCAGTGAATGGACCCCAGATGGTGAGCAGTTCTTC.

In this sample, this clone turned up once. The rearrangement links TRBV10-3 to TRBJ2-1; D is perhaps TRBD1 (5 bases). This CDR3 is built from 15 residues. V was pared by 3 bases and J by 2 bases, with 11 bases between. CDR1 and CDR2 from the germline V gene are ENHRY and SYGVKD. The DNA for the CDR3 is TGTGCCATCAGTGATAGATGGGGCACCTACAATGAGCAGTTCTTC. Translated, it gives CAISDRWGTYNEQFF.

The J gene is TRBJ2-1, the V gene TRBV5-1; D unresolved. Trimming removed 4 bases at V and 0 bases at J, with 14 bases between. Germline V gene data show CDR1 as SGHRS and CDR2 as YFSETQ. The CDR3 runs to 16 residues. The CDR3 sequence is CASSPGAPLSYNEQFF. CDR3 coding DNA: TGCGCCAGCAGCCCCGGTGCGCCCCTCTCCTACAATGAGCAGTTCTTC.

The chain links TRBV19 to TRBJ2-7; maybe TRBD1 (6 bases). CDR1 is LNHDA and CDR2 is SQIVND in the germline V gene (reference sequence). This CDR3 spans 15 amino acids. The V gene lost 6 bases and the J gene lost 4 bases, with 19 bases spanning the gap. In DNA, the CDR3 is TGTGCCAGTAGACGAACAGGGTTCCTCCTTTACGAGCAGTACTTC. Protein product: CASRRTGFLLYEQYF.

This sequence joins TRBV28 and TRBJ2-1; TRBD1 matches at 11 bases. In germline, CDR1 is MDHEN, CDR2 SYDVKM. This CDR3 spans 13 amino acids. V trimming: 6 bases; J trimming: 9 bases; junction bases outside the gene matches: 4. The CDR3 spells CASRGTGGTEQFF. DNA of the CDR3: TGTGCCAGCAGGGGGACAGGGGGAACTGAGCAGTTCTTC.

The CDR3 nucleotides read TGTGCCAGCAGCTTGGCCCTAGCGGGAGGCCAAGAGACCCAGTACTTC. It specifies CASSLALAGGQETQYF. The V call is TRBV5-5, the J call TRBJ2-5; 11 positions match TRBD2. J was trimmed by 1 base and V by 0 bases; bases with no gene match: 2. The germline V gene encodes CDR1 SGHKS and CDR2 YYEKEE (reference sequence). The CDR3 loop spans 16 amino acids.

J is TRBJ2-7 and V is TRBV19; weak D call: TRBD1 (5 bases). Germline V gene sequence: CDR1 LNHDA, CDR2 SQIVND (reference sequence). Trimming stripped 1 base from V and 5 bases from J, with 9 bases between. CDR3 length equals 13 residues. CDR3: CASSIGGSHEQYF. Here the CDR3 DNA reads TGTGCCAGTAGTATAGGGGGCAGCCACGAGCAGTACTTC.

The V and J genes are TRBV5-1 and TRBJ1-3; D is possibly TRBD1 (5 bases). V was clipped by 0 bases and J by 2 bases, with 9 bases between them. The CDR3 runs 15 residues. In germline, CDR1 is SGHRS, CDR2 YFSETQ. The CDR3 here is CASSLVGDPGNTIYF. Here the CDR3 DNA reads TGCGCCAGCAGCTTGGTTGGGGACCCTGGAAACACCATATATTTT.

This sequence joins TRBV15 and TRBJ2-5; 7 bases agree with TRBD2. The closer fit of TRBJ2-7 to the DNA end suggests the J call may be wrong. This CDR3 region has 17 residues. Germline lookup yields CDR1 LNHNV and CDR2 YYDKDF (reference sequence). Here the CDR3 reads CATSRKPNWGGTSEQYF. CDR3 DNA sequence: TGTGCCACCAGCAGAAAACCCAACTGGGGGGGAACCTCCGAGCAGTACTTC.

The rearrangement joins TRBV4-2 to TRBJ2-3; TRBD2 matches at 10 bases. This CDR3 is built from 15 residues. Trimming took 0 bases from V and 6 from J; bases not matched to a gene: 3. Germline V gene sequence: CDR1 LGHNA, CDR2 YNFKEQ. The DNA for the CDR3 is TGTGCCAGCAGCCAAGACCTAGCGGGAGATGATACGCAGTATTTT. Protein product: CASSQDLAGDDTQYF.

This chain connects TRBV28 to TRBJ1-3; D remains ambiguous. Looked up from germline, CDR1 is MDHEN and CDR2 is SYDVKM. Deletions cut 3 bases from V and 2 bases from J, with 11 bases between. The CDR3 consists of 15 residues. In DNA, the CDR3 is TGTGCCAGCAGTTTGCAGGAGTCTACTGGAAACACCATATATTTT. It codes for CASSLQESTGNTIYF.

The chain employs TRBV28 and TRBJ2-7, with D perhaps matching TRBD1 or TRBD2 (6 bases each). Trimming removed 3 bases from V and 4 bases from J, with 13 bases in between. The germline gives CDR1 MDHEN, CDR2 SYDVKM. CDR3 length equals 14 residues. CDR3: CASSFAGQLYEQYF. CDR3 bases: TGTGCCAGCAGTTTCGCGGGACAACTTTACGAGCAGTACTTC.

The chain joins TRBV18 to TRBJ2-7, with D possibly matching TRBD1 (6 bases). Trimming removed 3 bases at V and 2 bases at J, with 11 bases between. The germline V gene has CDR1 KGHSH and CDR2 LQKENI. The CDR3 extends over 14 amino acids. CDR3 residues: CASSPDRLTYEQYF. The CDR3 DNA reads TGTGCCAGCTCACCTGACAGGCTGACCTACGAGCAGTACTTC.

The chain has TRBV25-1 and TRBJ2-7; 7 bases fit TRBD2. CDR1 MGHDK and CDR2 SYGVNS come from the germline V gene. V shed 2 bases and J 2 bases; nucleotides not matched to a gene: 3. The CDR3 has 14 amino acids. The CDR3: CASSEGGGTYEQYF. The CDR3 coding sequence is TGTGCCAGCAGTGAAGGGGGAGGGACCTACGAGCAGTACTTC.

This clone was observed once. The chain couples TRBV6-5 to TRBJ2-7; D is possibly TRBD1 (6 bases). The ends were cut back, 4 bases at V and 0 bases at J, with 13 bases in the middle. Germline CDR1 MNHEY, CDR2 SVGAGI. This CDR3 is built from 15 residues. The CDR3 sequence is CASSSATGGSYEQYF. For the CDR3, the DNA is TGTGCCAGCAGTTCAGCGACAGGAGGCTCCTACGAGCAGTACTTC.

V usage is TRBV6-1 and J usage is TRBJ1-5, with 11 bases fitting TRBD1. The germline V gene has CDR1 MNHNS and CDR2 SASEGT. This CDR3 is built from 15 residues. J lost 6 bases, V lost 6 bases, and 7 bases had no gene match. This chain's CDR3 is CASRADRGQGQPQHF. The CDR3 DNA sequence: TGTGCCAGCAGGGCGGACAGGGGGCAAGGTCAGCCCCAGCATTTT.

The chain has TRBV9 and TRBJ2-1, with TRBD2 matching 12 bases. The trim removed 3 bases at V and 2 bases at J, leaving 3 bases unmatched. Per the germline V gene, CDR1 is SGDLS and CDR2 is YYNGEE. The CDR3 has 16 residues. This chain's CDR3 is CASSGPSGRAYNEQFF. CDR3 sequence (DNA): TGTGCCAGCAGCGGACCTAGCGGGAGGGCCTACAATGAGCAGTTCTTC.

The chain combines TRBV6-1 with TRBJ1-5, with TRBD1 matching 7 bases. CDR1 and CDR2 (germline): MNHNS, SASEGT. This CDR3 is 15 amino acids long. After removal of 8 bases from V and 1 base from J, the junction contained 8 bases not matched to a gene. CDR3 sequence: CASSRGGLSNQPQHF. Here the CDR3 DNA reads TGTGCCAGCTCCAGGGGGGGCCTAAGCAATCAGCCCCAGCATTTT.

The J gene is TRBJ2-5, the V gene TRBV30; perhaps D is TRBD1 or TRBD2 (6 bases each). Trimming took off 2 bases at V and 5 bases at J, with 9 bases between the two ends. The CDR3 length is 12 residues. Germline assignment: CDR1 GTSNPN and CDR2 SVGIG (reference sequence). The CDR3 loop reads CAWSWRGETQYF. The CDR3 nucleotides read TGTGCCTGGAGTTGGAGGGGGGAGACCCAGTACTTC.

The V call is TRBV6-6, the J call TRBJ1-5; no clear D. The CDR3 is 14 residues long. Trimming left V 0 bases short and J 4 bases short, with 7 bases between. CDR1 is MNHNY, CDR2 SVGAGI, per germline (reference sequence). The CDR3 DNA reads as TGTGCCAGCAGTTACTCGGGAGCAAATCAGCCCCAGCATTTT. It specifies CASSYSGANQPQHF.

The chain combines TRBV6-6 with TRBJ1-1; D is perhaps TRBD1 (6 bases). Germline V gene sequence: CDR1 MNHNY, CDR2 SVGAGI (reference sequence). The V gene lost 3 bases and the J gene lost 6 bases, with 17 bases spanning the gap. The CDR3 sequence is 15 residues long. The CDR3 loop reads CASSYWYAGAPEAFF. CDR3 DNA sequence: TGTGCCAGCAGTTATTGGTATGCGGGGGCCCCTGAAGCTTTCTTT.

The rearrangement uses TRBV10-3 and TRBJ2-3; 12 bases align to TRBD2. This CDR3 comprises 16 residues. J gave up 2 bases and V 7 bases, and 7 bases lay outside the gene matches. Germline CDR1 ENHRY, CDR2 SYGVKD. CDR3 in DNA: TGTGCCATCACCACCCGGACTAGCGGGGACACAGATACGCAGTATTTT. Its protein product is CAITTRTSGDTDTQYF.

The V call is TRBV2, the J call TRBJ2-1; 9 bases are a match to TRBD1. The CDR3 runs to 13 residues. The germline V gene has CDR1 SNHLY and CDR2 FYNNEI. J gave up 9 bases and V 7 bases, and 7 bases lay outside the gene matches. CDR3 sequence reads: CASNRDRDGEQFF. CDR3 DNA: TGTGCCAGCAACCGGGACAGGGACGGTGAGCAGTTCTTC.

J is TRBJ2-7 and V is TRBV5-4; TRBD2 matches 11 bases. After removal of 4 bases from V and 5 bases from J, the junction contained 14 bases not matched to a gene. Germline V CDR1 and CDR2: SGHNT, YYREEE (reference sequence). The CDR3 runs 17 residues. CDR3 sequence reads: CASSRRTSGRFGDEQYF. CDR3 bases: TGTGCCAGCAGCCGGCGCACTAGCGGGAGATTTGGAGACGAGCAGTACTTC.

This rearrangement joins TRBV10-1 to TRBJ2-7; D gene unclear. The CDR3 spans 14 residues. Per germline, CDR1 WNHNN and CDR2 SYGVQD (reference sequence). Deletions cut 5 bases from V and 1 base from J, with 12 bases between. The CDR3 nucleotides read TGCGCCAGCAGTCAATCGGGCTTATCCTACGAGCAGTACTTC. This codes for CASSQSGLSYEQYF.

V and J are TRBV7-2 and TRBJ2-2; TRBD1 matches at 8 bases. The V gene's germline CDR1 is SGHTA and CDR2 FQGNSA. The V segment lost 0 bases and the J segment 3 bases; nucleotides outside the gene matches: 15. This CDR3 is built from 20 residues. The CDR3 DNA follows: TGTGCCAGCAGCTTAGCGGTGACAGGGGCGATTGGGGTAGACACCGGGGAGCTGTTTTTT. Residues: CASSLAVTGAIGVDTGELFF.

The chain recombines TRBV10-3 with TRBJ1-1; D uncertain. Trimming cost V 0 bases and J 1 base, with 6 bases left between them. The germline V gene has CDR1 ENHRY and CDR2 SYGVKD. This CDR3 is 14 amino acids long. CDR3 residues: CAISESYENTEAFF. The CDR3 DNA is TGTGCCATCAGTGAGTCGTATGAGAACACTGAAGCTTTCTTT.